This TCR beta chain appears in the sequencing data of a study of T cell changes during pregnancy in multiple sclerosis. Germline V gene data show CDR1 as MDHEN and CDR2 as SYDVKM. The CDR3 loop spans 14 amino acids. Between the trimmed V and J ends, which lost 6 bases and 2 bases, there was a span of 13 bases. Libraries were prepared by immunoSEQ multiplex PCR; TCRdb keeps only in-frame clonotypes and omits some of them. The table lists 58,000 or so clones, about 90% of them singletons, with roughly 2.3% in the top ten. This clone came up a few times. Sequencing was performed on peripheral blood, taken in the first trimester of pregnancy. This TCR came from a female donor with multiple sclerosis, enrolled in a pregnancy study. This chain uses TRBV28 with TRBJ1-2; D may be TRBD1 (6 bases). The CDR3 bases are TGTGCCAGCAGGTGGACAGCGGGGAACTATGGCTACACCTTC. Its translation: CASRWTAGNYGYTF.